Reported below is one TCR beta chain. This entry comes from a study of blood T cell repertoires in COVID-19. The V segment lost 3 bases and the J segment 5 bases; nucleotides outside the gene matches: 7. This CDR3 has 15 residues. CDR1 is LNHDA and CDR2 is SQIVND in the germline V gene (reference sequence). Using immunoSEQ multiplex PCR, the repertoire was profiled, and TCRdb retains in-frame clones only, with some absent. Among about 160,000 clones listed, just under 95% were seen once. This chain connects TRBV19 to TRBJ2-3, with 8 nucleotides matching TRBD1. This TCR came from a woman in her forties or fifties with acute or convalescent COVID-19. The material sequenced was peripheral blood. This CDR3 is CASSMRTGLGDTQYF. The CDR3, as DNA: TGTGCCAGTAGTATGAGGACAGGGCTGGGAGATACGCAGTATTTT.